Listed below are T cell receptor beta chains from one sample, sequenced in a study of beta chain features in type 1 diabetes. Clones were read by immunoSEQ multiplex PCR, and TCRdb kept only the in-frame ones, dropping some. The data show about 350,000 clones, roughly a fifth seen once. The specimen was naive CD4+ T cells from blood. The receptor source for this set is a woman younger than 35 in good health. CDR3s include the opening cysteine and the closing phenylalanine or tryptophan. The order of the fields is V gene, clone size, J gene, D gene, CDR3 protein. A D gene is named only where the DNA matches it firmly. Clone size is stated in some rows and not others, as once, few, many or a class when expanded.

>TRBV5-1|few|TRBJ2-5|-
CASTSTTETGTQYF
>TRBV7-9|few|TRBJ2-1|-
CASKFSGEQFF
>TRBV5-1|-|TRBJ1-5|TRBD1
CASSSGTGERRQHF
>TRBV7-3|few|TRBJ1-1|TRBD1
CASSSWTGGSGNTEAFF
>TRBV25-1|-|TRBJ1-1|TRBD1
CASSDYRQGDEAFF
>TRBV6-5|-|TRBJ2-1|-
CASSTGYEQFF
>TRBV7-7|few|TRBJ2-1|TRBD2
CASSSGLNNEQFF
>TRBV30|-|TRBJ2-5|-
CAWSVPGQVETQYF
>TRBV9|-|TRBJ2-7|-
CASSVDLGYEQYF
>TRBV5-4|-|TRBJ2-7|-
CASSKESYEQYF
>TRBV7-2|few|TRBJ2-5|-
CASSLRTDQETQYF
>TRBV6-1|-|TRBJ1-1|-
CASRGEAVEAFF
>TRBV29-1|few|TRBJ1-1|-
CSTRGQTNTEAFF
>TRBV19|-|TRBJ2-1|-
CASSPSSYNEQFF
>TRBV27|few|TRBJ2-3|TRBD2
CASRTSGTDTQYF
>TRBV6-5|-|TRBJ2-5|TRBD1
CASREGRGRETQYF
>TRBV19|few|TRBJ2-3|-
CASGQRASGTDTQYF
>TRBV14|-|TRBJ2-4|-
CASSQGPGGGAYF
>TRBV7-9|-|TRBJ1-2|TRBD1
CASHQGQGDGYTF
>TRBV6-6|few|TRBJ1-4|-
CASSYRGHEKLFF
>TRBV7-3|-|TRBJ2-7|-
CASGGAYEQYF
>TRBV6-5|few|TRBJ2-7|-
CASSYVRGGYEQYF
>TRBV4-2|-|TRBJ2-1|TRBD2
CASSQEGLAVYNEQFF
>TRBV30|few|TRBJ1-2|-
CAWSTPGLSYTF
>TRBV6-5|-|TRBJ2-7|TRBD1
CASNSQGMTYEQYF
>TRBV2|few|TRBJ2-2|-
CASSPLENTGELFF